The TCR beta chain described here comes from a study of beta chain features in type 1 diabetes. Whole-study findings and limits: Type 1 diabetes patients showed a moderate but significant shortening of TCRB CDR3s in all four CD4+ subsets.

This CDR3 has 18 residues. The ends were cut back, 5 bases at V and 2 bases at J, with 22 bases in the middle. Germline CDR1 reads SGHVS; CDR2 reads FQNEAQ. The collection from each donor was one heparinised blood draw averaging approximately 110 mL. The whole isolated RNA underwent reverse transcription, so sequencing captured expressed TCRB transcripts. The protocol was immunoSEQ multiplex PCR, while the TCRdb copy is restricted to in-frame clones and leaves out a portion. The sample lists under 850,000 clones, roughly 13% occurring once. A remark on this clone: What it recognizes is unknown.

The TCR sequence derives from a man aged 18 to 29 with type 1 diabetes. Sequences were obtained from naive CD4+ T cells from blood. The chain recombines TRBV7-8 with TRBJ1-5, with a possible D match to TRBD1 (6 bases). As DNA, the CDR3 is TGTGCCAGCAGCGTCTCAACGGCCAGGGGCGGAGGCAATCAGCCCCAGCATTTT. It encodes CASSVSTARGGGNQPQHF.